These T cell receptor beta chains were read from a single sample in a study of blood T cell repertoires in COVID-19. Measured with immunoSEQ multiplex PCR; TCRdb has only the in-frame clones, and not every one. The sample has 150,000 or so clones; around 82% are singletons. The sequencing sample was made of peripheral blood. The receptors were gathered from a human donor in a cohort sampled during active COVID-19. Each CDR3 is given with its conserved first and last residue. Each record gives: clone size, J gene, V gene, D gene, CDR3 DNA, CDR3 protein. A D gene is named only where the DNA matches it firmly. Clone size appears in some rows only: once, few, many, or a class for an expanded clone.

size: few
J: TRBJ1-5
V: TRBV2
D: TRBD1
DNA: TGTGCTTTCAGGGGACAGCTCAATCAGCCCCAGCATTTT
CDR3: CAFRGQLNQPQHF

size: NA
J: TRBJ1-3
V: TRBV4-1
D: NA
DNA: TGCGCCAGCAGCCAAGAATCCACACCTTACTCTGGAAACACCATATATTTT
CDR3: CASSQESTPYSGNTIYF

size: few
J: TRBJ2-1
V: TRBV14
D: NA
DNA: TGTGCCAGCAGCCAAGATTTACAGAGTGAGCAGTTCTTC
CDR3: CASSQDLQSEQFF

size: NA
J: TRBJ2-3
V: TRBV29-1
D: NA
DNA: TGCAGCGTGTCTCAGACAGATACGCAGTATTTT
CDR3: CSVSQTDTQYF

size: many
J: TRBJ2-2
V: TRBV11-2
D: TRBD2
DNA: TGTGCCAGCCACTTTACTAGCGGGAGGACCGGGGAGCTGTTTTTT
CDR3: CASHFTSGRTGELFF

size: NA
J: TRBJ1-3
V: TRBV19
D: NA
DNA: TGTGCCAGTACCAACGTGGACGGAAACCCCCGGGGGGGAAACACCATATATTTT
CDR3: CASTNVDGNPRGGNTIYF

size: NA
J: TRBJ1-4
V: TRBV25-1
D: NA
DNA: TGTGCCAGCAGTGAGACCAGGGCTATAACCGAAAAACTGTTTTTT
CDR3: CASSETRAITEKLFF

size: NA
J: TRBJ1-6
V: TRBV18
D: NA
DNA: TGTGCCAGCTCACCACCGAAGACCGGGTCAGGGAATTCACCCCTCCACTTT
CDR3: CASSPPKTGSGNSPLHF

size: NA
J: TRBJ2-7
V: TRBV27
D: TRBD1
DNA: TGTGCCAGCAGTCCACGGACAGGGTCGGGCGAGCAGTACTTC
CDR3: CASSPRTGSGEQYF

size: NA
J: TRBJ2-2
V: TRBV5-1
D: NA
DNA: TGCGCCAGCAGCTTGGGGACAGCAAACACCGGGGAGCTGTTTTTT
CDR3: CASSLGTANTGELFF

size: NA
J: TRBJ2-5
V: TRBV20-1
D: NA
DNA: TGCAGTGCTAGAGATCCCCTAGCCCAGTACTTC
CDR3: CSARDPLAQYF

size: NA
J: TRBJ2-5
V: TRBV5-4
D: NA
DNA: TGTGCCAGCAGCTTGGACAGGGTAGAGACCCAGTACTTC
CDR3: CASSLDRVETQYF

size: NA
J: TRBJ2-3
V: TRBV5-1
D: NA
DNA: TGCGCCAGCAGCTTAGTCGGCACAGAAAGGGGGGATACGCAGTATTTT
CDR3: CASSLVGTERGDTQYF

size: once
J: TRBJ1-6
V: TRBV11-2
D: NA
DNA: TGTGCCAGCAGCGTGGCAGGTCCTGGGTCACCCCTCCACTTT
CDR3: CASSVAGPGSPLHF

size: NA
J: TRBJ1-6
V: TRBV2
D: NA
DNA: TGTGCCAGCAGAAGGACGGGGAATTCACCCCTCCACTTT
CDR3: CASRRTGNSPLHF

size: few
J: TRBJ2-5
V: TRBV30
D: NA
DNA: TGTGCCTGGAGTGCCCGTAAAGAGACCCAGTACTTC
CDR3: CAWSARKETQYF

size: NA
J: TRBJ1-1
V: TRBV14
D: TRBD1
DNA: TGTGCCAGCAGCCAAGAAGCCGACAGGGCCACTGAAGCTTTCTTT
CDR3: CASSQEADRATEAFF

size: NA
J: TRBJ2-1
V: TRBV2
D: NA
DNA: TGTGCCAGCAGTCGCTACAATGAGCAGTTCTTC
CDR3: CASSRYNEQFF

size: NA
J: TRBJ2-4
V: TRBV7-2
D: TRBD1
DNA: TGTGCCAGCAGCCCGAGGACAGGGAAGAACATTCAGTACTTC
CDR3: CASSPRTGKNIQYF

size: NA
J: TRBJ2-2
V: TRBV2
D: NA
DNA: TGTGCCAGCGGCAGGGGTACCGGGGAGCTGTTTTTT
CDR3: CASGRGTGELFF

size: once
J: TRBJ2-4
V: TRBV6-6
D: NA
DNA: TGTGCCAGCAGGGGGGGTTGGGCCAAAAACATTCAGTACTTC
CDR3: CASRGGWAKNIQYF

size: NA
J: TRBJ1-1
V: TRBV5-1
D: NA
DNA: TGCGCCAGCAGCTTTGCGGATGTCGGAATGGGCACTGAAGCTTTCTTT
CDR3: CASSFADVGMGTEAFF

size: NA
J: TRBJ2-1
V: TRBV7-2
D: NA
DNA: TGTGCCAGCAGCTTATTAGGGGATGGGAATATTAGGGACAATGAGCAGTTCTTC
CDR3: CASSLLGDGNIRDNEQFF

size: NA
J: TRBJ1-1
V: TRBV9
D: NA
DNA: TGTGCCAGCAGCGTAGATTCCGGGAATACTGAAGCTTTCTTT
CDR3: CASSVDSGNTEAFF

size: NA
J: TRBJ1-5
V: TRBV7-2
D: NA
DNA: TGTGCCAGCAGCTTACGAGGGAATCAGCCCCAGCATTTT
CDR3: CASSLRGNQPQHF

size: NA
J: TRBJ2-5
V: TRBV18
D: NA
DNA: TGTGCCAGCTCACCAACTCAGCGGCAAGAGACCCAGTACTTC
CDR3: CASSPTQRQETQYF

size: NA
J: TRBJ1-2
V: TRBV4-1
D: TRBD1
DNA: TGCGCCAGCAGCCAAGAAGGACAGGGGTCGTCGGGCTATGGCTACACCTTC
CDR3: CASSQEGQGSSGYGYTF

size: NA
J: TRBJ2-1
V: TRBV6-5
D: NA
DNA: TGTGCCAGCAGTTACTCGAAGGCGGGACCTTACAATGAGCAGTTCTTC
CDR3: CASSYSKAGPYNEQFF

size: NA
J: TRBJ1-5
V: TRBV6-6
D: TRBD1
DNA: TGTGCCAGCAGTTATCCCGGACAGGGGGCTGGGCAGCCCCAGCATTTT
CDR3: CASSYPGQGAGQPQHF

size: once
J: TRBJ2-1
V: TRBV11-3
D: TRBD2
DNA: TGTGCCAGCAGCCTCGGGGGGAGCTCCTACAATGAGCAGTTCTTC
CDR3: CASSLGGSSYNEQFF

size: few
J: TRBJ1-4
V: TRBV10-3
D: TRBD1
DNA: TGTGCCACGGGACAGCCTAATGAAAAACTGTTTTTT
CDR3: CATGQPNEKLFF

size: NA
J: TRBJ2-5
V: TRBV30
D: TRBD2
DNA: TGTGCCTGTCGACTAGCCCCCCTGAGGGCCCAGTACTTC
CDR3: CACRLAPLRAQYF

size: NA
J: TRBJ1-6
V: TRBV10-3
D: NA
DNA: TGTGCCGCGCGAGGAGTGGATTCACCCCTCCACTTT
CDR3: CAARGVDSPLHF

size: NA
J: TRBJ1-4
V: TRBV7-2
D: NA
DNA: TGTGCCAGCAGCTTAGATGGGAGGGCTAATGAAAAACTGTTTTTT
CDR3: CASSLDGRANEKLFF

size: NA
J: TRBJ2-7
V: TRBV18
D: TRBD1
DNA: TGTGCCAGCTCTACCCCCGGACAGGGTTACGAGCAGTACTTC
CDR3: CASSTPGQGYEQYF

size: NA
J: TRBJ1-1
V: TRBV3-1/TRBV3-2
D: NA
DNA: TGTGCCAGCAGCCGGTCGGGTGAAGCTTTCTTT
CDR3: CASSRSGEAFF

size: NA
J: TRBJ1-2
V: TRBV11-3
D: NA
DNA: TGTGCCAGCAGCTTCACACAGAACTATGGCTACACCTTC
CDR3: CASSFTQNYGYTF

size: few
J: TRBJ2-2
V: TRBV7-6
D: TRBD2
DNA: TGTGCCAGCAGCCTTGGACTAGCGGGCACCGGGGAGCTGTTTTTT
CDR3: CASSLGLAGTGELFF

size: once
J: TRBJ2-7
V: TRBV7-2
D: TRBD1
DNA: TGTGCCAGCAGCTTTCGACAGGGGTTAGGCTACGAGCAGTACTTC
CDR3: CASSFRQGLGYEQYF

size: NA
J: TRBJ2-2
V: TRBV19
D: TRBD1
DNA: TGTGCCAGTAGTATCAGGACAGGGGCGGGACCCGGGGAGCTGTTTTTT
CDR3: CASSIRTGAGPGELFF

size: NA
J: TRBJ2-1
V: TRBV9
D: NA
DNA: TGTGCCAGCAGCGTTCGGACGGGGAATTACAATGAGCAGTTCTTC
CDR3: CASSVRTGNYNEQFF

size: NA
J: TRBJ1-5
V: TRBV6-5
D: TRBD1
DNA: TGTGCCAGCACGACACAGGGGGCTCAGCCCCAGCATTTT
CDR3: CASTTQGAQPQHF